The rows below give T cell receptor beta chains drawn from one sample of a study of OX40 agonist ivuxolimab in advanced cancers. Produced via immunoSEQ multiplex PCR; TCRdb's table is partial and in-frame only. This table has about 79,000 clones, 88% appearing once. The input for sequencing was CD4+ or CD8+ T cells sorted from blood, taken in a trial of the OX40 agonist ivuxolimab. The receptors shown here come from an adult with an advanced solid tumor such as melanoma, head and neck, liver or kidney cancer. CDR3s include the opening cysteine and the closing phenylalanine or tryptophan. The order of the fields is clone size, V gene, CDR3 protein. Not all rows give a size; the values are once, few, many and, for expanded clones, a class.

-	TRBV11-2	CASSSRTAASSYEQYF
-	TRBV7-9	CASSRAEGSYGYTF
once	TRBV28	CASIKRAGGGYEQYF
-	TRBV7-9	CASSLGLGGLSGNTIYF
-	TRBV25-1	CASSDGLAGNTDTQYF
-	TRBV7-2	CASSRQADQPQHF
few	TRBV30	CAWSKAGLGNEQFF
-	TRBV28	CASSFSTGAYEQYF
-	TRBV7-9	CASSLDIGTDEKLFF
once	TRBV18	CASSRGDSGNTIYF
-	TRBV10-3	CAISFQIAGGFGEQFF
-	TRBV9	CASSPGGGVWDNEQFF
-	TRBV7-6	CASSFGGSSYEQYF
-	TRBV28	CASSFWTGANYGYTF
-	TRBV5-1	CASRTGTGEVRSPLHF
-	TRBV30	CAWRYASTDTQYF
-	TRBV29-1	CSVQHLSYNEQFF
-	TRBV7-9	CASSSTSWREKLFF
-	TRBV4-1	CASSQEPSGSTDTQYF
-	TRBV6-6	CASSFPNGHEKLFF
-	TRBV5-8	CASSSSSGWDLSYEQYF
once	TRBV28	CASSPDWTGGEGYTF
-	TRBV6-6	CASSYSLWREGGEQFF
-	TRBV16	CASSQTISGGRYEQYF
-	TRBV19	CASSTALSDRRDYGYTF
-	TRBV4-2	CASSQPPQGVNEKLFF
-	TRBV6-4	CASSPPTARSGNTIYF
once	TRBV18	CASSPPGGNQPQHF
-	TRBV6-6	CAMGTSGTNGEQYF
-	TRBV19	CASSIEGGRTEAFF
-	TRBV27	CASSPRTASTDTQYF
-	TRBV7-3	CASSLDGYNEQFF
-	TRBV28	CASRRQGRDGKLFF
-	TRBV11-3	CASSLGWDRPDSGNTIYF
-	TRBV19	CASSIGGTSGRAVGYNEQFF
-	TRBV19	CASSEPINSRLAGLGSNEQFF
-	TRBV19	CASSIEGRGMGDYGYTF
-	TRBV23-1	CASRGVKYRNTIYF
-	TRBV2	CASSERAGANVLTF
few	TRBV5-1	CASSWGGATDTQYF
-	TRBV28	CASNPPGGGTGELFF
-	TRBV13	CASSSGTGVHYGYTF
-	TRBV7-9	CASSKRGYEQYF
-	TRBV5-1	CASSLAVSRADEQYF
-	TRBV10-3	CAIRPGQNNEKLFF
-	TRBV27	CASSLKVTQETQYF
-	TRBV6-5	CASSTGGASGNTIYF
-	TRBV11-1	CASSLDRIPNTGELFF
-	TRBV2	CASKEDYGYTF
-	TRBV9	CASSVERLAGVPNEQFF
-	TRBV10-3	CAISDRQGTNSEAFF